The 4 T cell receptor beta chains below come from one sample, sequenced in a study of T cell responses to AZD1222 COVID-19 vaccine. Using immunoSEQ multiplex PCR, the repertoire was profiled, and TCRdb retains in-frame clones only, with some absent. The sample includes 130,000 to 150,000 clones, approximately 90% of them seen just once. The material sequenced was peripheral blood, taken on day 0 of AZD1222 vaccination. The receptors come from an adult in good health.

The chain is built from TRBV24-1 and TRBJ1-1, with D hard to call. In germline, CDR1 is KGHDR, CDR2 SFDVKD. The V end lost 10 bases, the J end lost 4 bases, and 21 bases lay between the germline ends. The CDR3 runs to 15 residues. CDR3 coding DNA: TGTGCCACACAATTTAACGGAAAGGGAGGCACTGAAGCTTTCTTT. It codes for CATQFNGKGGTEAFF.

The chain recombines TRBV2 with TRBJ1-4; the D is unclear. Trimming cost V 1 base and J 4 bases, with 1 base left between them. CDR3 length equals 12 residues. CDR1 and CDR2 (germline): SNHLY, FYNNEI. This chain's CDR3 is CASSEVNEKLFF. Here the CDR3 DNA reads TGTGCCAGCAGTGAAGTTAATGAAAAACTGTTTTTT.

V and J are TRBV12-3 or TRBV12-4 and TRBJ2-7; D unclear. CDR3 length: 13 amino acids. Trimming took 8 bases from V and 2 from J, leaving 13 bases between them. The CDR3 is CASGGILTYEQYF. The CDR3 nucleotides read TGTGCCAGCGGCGGCATCTTAACCTACGAGCAGTACTTC.

V usage is TRBV5-1 and J usage is TRBJ1-2; the D is unclear. CDR1 is SGHRS, CDR2 YFSETQ, per germline. CDR3 length: 16 amino acids. V lost 0 bases and J 7 bases, leaving 19 bases between the germline ends. The CDR3 is CASSLVVDPKSSGYTF. DNA for the CDR3: TGCGCCAGCAGCTTGGTGGTCGACCCGAAGTCGTCTGGCTACACCTTC.